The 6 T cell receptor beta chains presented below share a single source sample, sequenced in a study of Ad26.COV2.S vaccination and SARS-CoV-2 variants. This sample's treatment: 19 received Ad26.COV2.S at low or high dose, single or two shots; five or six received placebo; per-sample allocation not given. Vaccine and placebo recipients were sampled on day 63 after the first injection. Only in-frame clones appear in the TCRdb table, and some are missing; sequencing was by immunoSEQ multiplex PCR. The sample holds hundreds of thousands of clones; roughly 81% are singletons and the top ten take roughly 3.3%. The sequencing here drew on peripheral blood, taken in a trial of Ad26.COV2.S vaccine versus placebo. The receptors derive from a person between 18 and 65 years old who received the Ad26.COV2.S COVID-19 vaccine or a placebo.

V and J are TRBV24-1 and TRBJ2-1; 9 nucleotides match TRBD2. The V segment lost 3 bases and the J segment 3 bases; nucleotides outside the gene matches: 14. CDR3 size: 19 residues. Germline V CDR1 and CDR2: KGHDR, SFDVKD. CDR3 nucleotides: TGTGCCACCAGTGATCCCTCGGCGGGAGGGCCGGGGGGCTACAATGAGCAGTTCTTC. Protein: CATSDPSAGGPGGYNEQFF.

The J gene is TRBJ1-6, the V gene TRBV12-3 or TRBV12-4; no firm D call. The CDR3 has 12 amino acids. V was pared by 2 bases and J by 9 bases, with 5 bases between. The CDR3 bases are TGTGCCAGCAGTTTAAATGGTTCACCCCTCCACTTT. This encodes CASSLNGSPLHF.

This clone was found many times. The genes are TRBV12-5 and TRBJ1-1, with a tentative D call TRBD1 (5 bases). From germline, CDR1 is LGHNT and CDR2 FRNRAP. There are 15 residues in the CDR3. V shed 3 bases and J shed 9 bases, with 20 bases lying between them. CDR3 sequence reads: CASGFPGLRDSKAFF. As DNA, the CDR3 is TGTGCTAGTGGTTTCCCAGGGCTCCGGGACTCAAAAGCTTTCTTT.

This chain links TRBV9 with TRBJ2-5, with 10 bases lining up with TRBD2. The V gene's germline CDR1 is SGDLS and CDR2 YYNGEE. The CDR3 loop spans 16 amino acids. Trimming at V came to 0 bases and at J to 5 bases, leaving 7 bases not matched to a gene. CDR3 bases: TGTGCCAGCAGCGTAGGAGGGAGCGGGGGGGTGGAGACCCAGTACTTC. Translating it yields CASSVGGSGGVETQYF.

CDR3 protein: CASSDRTDYGYTF. CDR3 nucleotides: TGTGCCAGCAGTGACAGGACAGACTATGGCTACACCTTC. The rearrangement uses TRBV6-4 and TRBJ1-2, with D perhaps TRBD1 (6 bases). CDR1 is MRHNA, CDR2 SNTAGT, per germline. The ends were cut back, 2 bases at V and 3 bases at J, with 7 bases in the middle. CDR3 size: 13 residues.

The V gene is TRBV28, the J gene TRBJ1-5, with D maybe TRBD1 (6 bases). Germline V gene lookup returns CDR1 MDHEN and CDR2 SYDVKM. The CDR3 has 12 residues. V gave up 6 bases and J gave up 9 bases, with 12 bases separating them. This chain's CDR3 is CASRMDRRPQHF. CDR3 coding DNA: TGTGCCAGCAGAATGGACAGACGGCCCCAGCATTTT.